Listed here are 22 T cell receptor beta chains from one sample, sequenced in a study of cytomegalovirus exposure and HLA in healthy donors. PCR used 60 Vbeta primers and 13 Jbeta primers. Clones were read by immunoSEQ multiplex PCR, and TCRdb kept only the in-frame ones, dropping some. The sample gives 65,000 to 100,000 clones, 75% to 85% of which show up once; roughly 15% is in the top ten. Sequencing used PBMCs. The source is a woman aged 40 to 50 in good health and CMV-seropositive.

V gene TRBV9 combines with J gene TRBJ2-5; D possibly corresponds to TRBD1 (6 bases). The J call is in doubt because the DNA end fits TRBJ2-7 better. Germline CDR1 and CDR2: SGDLS and YYNGEE. This CDR3 has 15 residues. The CDR3 nucleotides are TGTGCCAGCAGCGTAGGAGGGGGACGCTCCTACGAGCAGTACTTC. Protein: CASSVGGGRSYEQYF.

CDR3 sequence: CASSLDRDTKYF. DNA of the CDR3: TGCGCCAGCAGCTTAGACCGGGACACAAAGTACTTC. The chain has TRBV5-1 and TRBJ2-7, with D possibly matching TRBD1 (6 bases). Trimming took 2 bases from V and 11 from J, leaving 14 bases between them. CDR3 length equals 12 residues. Germline V gene data show CDR1 as SGHRS and CDR2 as YFSETQ.

The V and J genes are TRBV27 and TRBJ1-2, with TRBD1 identical over 9 bases. Germline V gives CDR1 MNHEY, CDR2 SMNVEV (reference sequence). V gave up 6 bases and J gave up 8 bases; unmatched junction bases: 10. CDR3 length equals 14 residues. For the CDR3, the DNA is TGTGCCAGCAGGACGACAGGGGGAATGGGCGGCTACACCTTC. Encoded protein: CASRTTGGMGGYTF.

The V and J genes are TRBV7-9 and TRBJ1-1; the match to TRBD1 covers 7 bases. There are 13 residues in the CDR3. Per germline, CDR1 SEHNR and CDR2 FQNEAQ (reference sequence). Germline trimming cut 5 bases from V and 11 bases from J; bases unmatched to any gene: 11. CDR3 coding DNA: TGTGCCAGCAGCACACCCGACAGGGCTAGGGCTTTCTTT. Protein product: CASSTPDRARAFF.

This clone was found once. The V gene is TRBV30, the J gene TRBJ2-1; no clear D gene. V dropped 2 bases and J dropped 6 bases, with 11 bases sitting between them. The CDR3 runs 13 residues. Germline loops: CDR1 GTSNPN, CDR2 SVGIG (reference sequence). This CDR3 is CAWSRGTSNEQFF. In nucleotides, the CDR3 is TGTGCCTGGAGTCGAGGAACGAGCAATGAGCAGTTCTTC. The whole variable domain, filled in from reference TRBV30 and TRBJ2-1, reads SQTIHQWPATLVQPVGSPLSLECTVEGTSNPNLYWYRQAAGRGLQLLFYSVGIGQISSEVPQNLSASRPQDRQFILSSKKLLLSDSGFYLCAWSRGTSNEQFFGPGTRLTVL.

The chain joins TRBV18 to TRBJ1-4; tentatively, D is TRBD1 (5 bases). CDR3 length: 16 amino acids. Germline values: CDR1 KGHSH, CDR2 LQKENI. V was trimmed by 0 bases and J by 8 bases, leaving 16 bases between them. Here the CDR3 DNA reads TGTGCCAGCTCACCACCGGCAGGGATGGCAGGAGAAAAACTGTTTTTT. Its protein is CASSPPAGMAGEKLFF. Variable domain in full (rest from reference TRBV18 and TRBJ1-4): NAGVMQNPRHLVRRRGQEARLRCSPMKGHSHVYWYRQLPEEGLKFMVYLQKENIIDESGMPKERFSAEFPKEGPSILRIQQVVRGDSAAYFCASSPPAGMAGEKLFFGSGTQLSVL.

The chain couples TRBV28 to TRBJ2-7, with 9 bases fitting TRBD2. Germline CDR1 MDHEN, CDR2 SYDVKM. V trimming: 11 bases; J trimming: 2 bases; junction bases outside the gene matches: 7. The length of the CDR3 is 13 residues. The CDR3 protein is CAVLAGQPYEQYF. The CDR3 nucleotides read TGTGCCGTCCTAGCGGGACAACCCTACGAGCAGTACTTC.

This clone has only one observation. The rearrangement links TRBV20-1 to TRBJ1-3; 7 positions agree with TRBD1. This CDR3 contains 11 residues. J gave up 5 bases and V 6 bases, and 1 base lay outside the gene matches. CDR1 and CDR2 (germline): DFQATT, SNEGSKA (reference sequence). The CDR3 reads CSARGRNTIYF. CDR3 coding DNA: TGCAGTGCCAGGGGGAGAAACACCATATATTTT.

The chain is built from TRBV9 and TRBJ2-1; 8 bases line up with TRBD2. CDR3 length equals 15 residues. Trimming took 0 bases from V and 8 from J; bases not matched to a gene: 7. Germline V gene lookup returns CDR1 SGDLS and CDR2 YYNGEE. The CDR3 sequence: CASSVELRGADEQFF. CDR3 in DNA: TGTGCCAGCAGCGTAGAACTGCGGGGGGCTGATGAGCAGTTCTTC.

This clone showed up just a few times. Compared with germline, one end of the junction differs, possibly owing to a read error. The V call is TRBV15, the J call TRBJ1-5; 7 bases agree with TRBD1. Germline V gene data show CDR1 as LNHNV and CDR2 as YYDKDF (reference sequence). There are 14 residues in the CDR3. The chain's CDR3 is CATSRVGGNQHQHF. The CDR3 nucleotides read TGTGCCACCAGCAGAGTAGGGGGCAATCAGCACCAGCATTTT.

The chain joins TRBV28 to TRBJ2-1; 13 bases map to TRBD2. The CDR3 has 16 residues. With V trimmed by 4 bases and J by 10 bases, 10 bases remained unmatched. Germline V CDR1 and CDR2: MDHEN, SYDVKM. DNA for the CDR3: TGTGCCAGCAGTTCCTCCGGGACTAGCGGGAAATCGGAGCAGTTCTTC. Translating it yields CASSSSGTSGKSEQFF.

This chain uses TRBV27 with TRBJ1-1; a weak D match, TRBD1 (6 bases). CDR1 is MNHEY, CDR2 SMNVEV, per germline (reference sequence). The CDR3 runs to 16 residues. Trimming shortened V by 4 bases and J by 0 bases, and 15 bases separated the two germline ends. The CDR3 DNA follows: TGTGCCAGCAGTTCACTACAGGGTGAGGTGAACACTGAAGCTTTCTTT. Its translation is CASSSLQGEVNTEAFF.

This chain links TRBV11-2 with TRBJ1-5, with D unclear. The V and J ends lost 1 base and 3 bases respectively, with 10 bases between them. CDR1 is SGHAT, CDR2 FQNNGV, per germline. CDR3 length equals 15 residues. CDR3 amino acids: CASSLVGGFNQPQHF. The CDR3 DNA reads as TGTGCCAGCAGCTTAGTCGGAGGATTCAATCAGCCCCAGCATTTT. The whole variable domain, filled in from reference TRBV11-2 and TRBJ1-5, reads EAGVAQSPRYKIIEKRQSVAFWCNPISGHATLYWYQQILGQGPKLLIQFQNNGVVDDSQLPKDRFSAERLKGVDSTLKIQPAKLEDSAVYLCASSLVGGFNQPQHFGDGTRLSIL.

The chain has TRBV20-1 and TRBJ2-7; a weak D match, TRBD2 (5 bases). With 3 bases removed from V and 7 bases from J, the gap between germline ends came to 10 bases. Looked up from germline, CDR1 is DFQATT and CDR2 is SNEGSKA (reference sequence). The CDR3 is 11 residues long. CDR3 residues: CSASEGWEQYF. In nucleotides, the CDR3 is TGCAGTGCTAGCGAGGGCTGGGAGCAGTACTTC.

The CDR3 protein is CASSAFDRVRTEAFF. CDR3 sequence (DNA): TGTGCCAGCAGCGCGTTTGACAGGGTCAGGACTGAAGCTTTCTTT. The chain carries TRBV7-2 and TRBJ1-1; 7 bases align to TRBD1. With 5 bases clipped from V and 5 bases from J, the junction kept 11 bases outside the gene matches. The length of the CDR3 is 15 residues. The germline gives CDR1 SGHTA, CDR2 FQGNSA.

A word on this clone: Mismatch with germline at one junction end may stem from a read error. V is TRBV18 and J is TRBJ1-1; D might be TRBD1 (5 bases). The germline V gene has CDR1 KGHSH and CDR2 LQKENI. CDR3 size: 13 residues. CDR3 sequence: CATSFDRNTEAFF. The CDR3 DNA follows: TGTGCCACCTCATTCGACAGAAACACTGAAGCTTTCTTT.

This chain joins TRBV5-6 and TRBJ2-7; no firm D call. Deletions cut 4 bases from V and 1 base from J, with 9 bases between. The CDR3 is made up of 13 amino acids. The germline V gene has CDR1 SGHDT and CDR2 YYEEEE. CDR3 bases: TGTGCCAGCAGCGGTGAGATTTCCTACGAGCAGTACTTC. This translates into CASSGEISYEQYF.

The chain links TRBV11-2 to TRBJ2-3; 7 bases are shared with TRBD1. Trimming removed 5 bases from V and 2 bases from J; junction bases left unmatched: 7. In germline, CDR1 is SGHAT, CDR2 FQNNGV. CDR3 size: 15 residues. The CDR3 DNA follows: TGTGCCAGCAGCCCGCGAAGGGGGCCCACAGATACGCAGTATTTT. The encoded protein is CASSPRRGPTDTQYF.

This chain links TRBV7-2 with TRBJ2-1, with TRBD2 matching 11 bases. Germline V CDR1 and CDR2: SGHTA, FQGNSA. This CDR3 is built from 16 residues. J gave up 8 bases and V 5 bases, and 11 bases lay outside the gene matches. The CDR3 sequence is CASSQFTSGSRYEQFF. In DNA, the CDR3 is TGTGCCAGCAGCCAATTTACTAGCGGGAGTAGGTATGAGCAGTTCTTC. The complete variable domain, with remaining parts taken from reference TRBV7-2 and TRBJ2-1, reads GAGVSQSPSNKVTEKGKDVELRCDPISGHTALYWYRQSLGQGLEFLIYFQGNSAPDKSGLPSDRFSAERTGGSVSTLTIQRTQQEDSAVYLCASSQFTSGSRYEQFFGPGTRLTVL.

The chain couples TRBV7-2 to TRBJ2-1; 13 bases fit TRBD2. The CDR3 is made up of 15 amino acids. Per the germline V gene, CDR1 is SGHTA and CDR2 is FQGNSA. After removal of 8 bases from V and 10 bases from J, the junction contained 11 bases not matched to a gene. The CDR3 protein is CASSRTSGRAGEQFF. In DNA form, the CDR3 reads TGTGCCAGCTCACGAACTAGCGGGAGGGCCGGAGAGCAGTTCTTC.

The V call is TRBV11-1, the J call TRBJ2-5, with 8 bases that match TRBD1. After removal of 4 bases from V and 5 bases from J, the junction contained 6 bases not matched to a gene. Germline CDR1 reads SGHAT; CDR2 reads FQDESV (reference sequence). The CDR3 consists of 14 residues. The CDR3 DNA follows: TGTGCCAGCAGCTCGCAGGGGGCAGGGGAGACCCAGTACTTC. Translation: CASSSQGAGETQYF.

This sequence joins TRBV7-2 and TRBJ2-7; 12 bases are a match to TRBD2. Trimming took 3 bases from V and 2 from J; bases not matched to a gene: 8. CDR1 is SGHTA, CDR2 FQGNSA, per germline. The CDR3 runs to 17 residues. CDR3 sequence (DNA): TGTGCCAGCAGCTTGACTAGCGGGAGTTCGGTAGCCTACGAGCAGTACTTC. This translates into CASSLTSGSSVAYEQYF.